The 29 T cell receptor beta chains below come from one sample, sequenced in a study of shared clonotypes between healthy human individuals. Assay used: immunoSEQ multiplex PCR; TCRdb lists only in-frame clones, some missing. The profile shows around 990,000 clones, approximately 80% of them singletons. Material: memory CD4+ T cells from PBMCs. The subset here: CD45RA-negative fraction. These receptor sequences come from a man aged 18 to 35 in good health. Some clones in this sample may be carry-over from other donors' samples.

This clone has only one observation. The rearrangement links TRBV25-1 to TRBJ2-7; D gene unclear. V was cut by 3 bases and J by 2 bases, with 11 bases left in between. Germline V gene data show CDR1 as MGHDK and CDR2 as SYGVNS. The CDR3 extends over 14 amino acids. The CDR3 nucleotides are TGTGCCAGCAGTGATTTTGGCAAAACCTACGAGCAGTACTTC. Translated, it gives CASSDFGKTYEQYF.

The chain employs TRBV5-1 and TRBJ2-3, with 8 bases matching TRBD1. Germline V CDR1 and CDR2: SGHRS, YFSETQ. This CDR3 region has 14 residues. The J segment lost 2 bases and the V segment lost 7 bases, leaving 6 bases of the junction unmatched. CDR3 nucleotides: TGCGCCAGCCGGACAGGGTGGGACACAGATACGCAGTATTTT. This translates into CASRTGWDTDTQYF.

The chain has TRBV5-1 and TRBJ2-2; the match to TRBD2 covers 10 bases. Trimming took 0 bases from V and 7 from J; bases not matched to a gene: 9. CDR3 length: 17 amino acids. Germline V CDR1 and CDR2: SGHRS, YFSETQ. The CDR3 DNA reads TGCGCCAGCAGCTTGGGCCGGGCTAGCGGGAGTGGCGGGGAGCTGTTTTTT. Its protein is CASSLGRASGSGGELFF.

The chain links TRBV9 to TRBJ1-2; D possibly corresponds to TRBD1 (6 bases). CDR1 is SGDLS, CDR2 YYNGEE, per germline. This CDR3 spans 15 amino acids. Trimming removed 3 bases from V and 1 base from J, with 13 bases in between. The CDR3 sequence: CASSASWTDNYGYTF. The DNA of the CDR3 is TGTGCCAGCAGCGCCTCGTGGACAGATAACTATGGCTACACCTTC.

This chain links TRBV7-6 with TRBJ2-5, with a possible D match to TRBD2 (5 bases). CDR3 length: 11 amino acids. Germline assignment: CDR1 SGHVS and CDR2 FNYEAQ. With 5 bases removed from V and 5 bases from J, the gap between germline ends came to 6 bases. The CDR3 DNA reads as TGTGCCAGCAGCCGAGGGGAGACCCAGTACTTC. Amino acid sequence: CASSRGETQYF.

A remark on this clone: Other DNA sequences in this sample translate to the same CDR3. V is TRBV5-1 and J is TRBJ2-3; 12 nucleotides match TRBD1. Germline CDR1 is SGHRS and CDR2 is YFSETQ. The CDR3 runs to 15 residues. The J segment lost 6 bases and the V segment lost 3 bases, leaving 5 bases of the junction unmatched. CDR3 sequence: CASSSGQGAGDTQYF. The CDR3 nucleotides read TGCGCCAGCAGCTCGGGACAGGGGGCCGGGGATACGCAGTATTTT.

This clone was recorded only once. The rearrangement joins TRBV28 to TRBJ2-7, with TRBD2 matching 12 bases. J gave up 7 bases and V 6 bases, and 10 bases lay outside the gene matches. The CDR3 is 15 amino acids. Looked up from germline, CDR1 is MDHEN and CDR2 is SYDVKM. The CDR3 region is CASSLLAGGRMEQYF. CDR3 bases: TGTGCCAGCAGCCTCCTAGCGGGAGGGCGCATGGAGCAGTACTTC.

This chain joins TRBV5-6 and TRBJ2-7; 11 bases match TRBD1. The CDR3 extends over 14 amino acids. Germline-derived CDR1 and CDR2 are SGHDT and YYEEEE. V lost 4 bases to trimming and J lost 3 bases; unmatched junction nucleotides: 3. CDR3: CASSLGTGGYEQYF. The CDR3 nucleotides are TGTGCCAGCAGCCTTGGGACAGGGGGCTACGAGCAGTACTTC.

V usage is TRBV10-3 and J usage is TRBJ2-1; TRBD1 matches 7 bases. CDR1 and CDR2 (germline): ENHRY, SYGVKD. This CDR3 region has 14 residues. The V and J ends lost 4 bases and 4 bases, in that order; junction bases with no gene match: 4. The CDR3 bases are TGTGCCATCAGTGTAGACAGGGCTTACAATGAGCAGTTCTTC. Protein: CAISVDRAYNEQFF.

Concerning this clone: This CDR3 is also generated by other DNA sequences in the sample. The chain joins TRBV7-9 to TRBJ2-3, with D uncertain. The V end lost 8 bases, the J end lost 5 bases, and 8 bases lay between the germline ends. This CDR3 has 11 residues. Germline loops: CDR1 SEHNR, CDR2 FQNEAQ (reference sequence). The CDR3 spells CASSLRDTQYF. CDR3 sequence (DNA): TGTGCCAGCTCCCTCAGAGATACGCAGTATTTT.

This clone was seen a handful of times. V is TRBV19 and J is TRBJ1-2; weak D call: TRBD1 (6 bases). The V gene lost 2 bases and the J gene lost 4 bases, with 8 bases spanning the gap. The CDR3 totals 13 residues. The germline V gene encodes CDR1 LNHDA and CDR2 SQIVND (reference sequence). The CDR3 spells CASSISDSYGYTF. The CDR3 nucleotides are TGTGCCAGTAGTATATCGGACAGCTATGGCTACACCTTC.

The rearrangement uses TRBV6-5 and TRBJ1-1, with D uncertain. There are 13 residues in the CDR3. Trimming took 8 bases from V and 4 from J, leaving 14 bases between them. Germline-derived CDR1 and CDR2 are MNHEY and SVGAGI. CDR3 nucleotide sequence: TGTGCCAGCTCTCTCCCCGGCGGCACTGAAGCTTTCTTT. This codes for CASSLPGGTEAFF.

The chain couples TRBV10-1 to TRBJ2-2; TRBD2 agrees at 7 bases. The CDR3 covers 14 residues. V lost 7 bases and J lost 3; bases outside the gene matches: 5. In germline, CDR1 is WNHNN, CDR2 SYGVQD (reference sequence). The CDR3 DNA sequence: TGCGCCAGCAAGCTAGCGGAGTACACCGGGGAGCTGTTTTTT. Encoded protein: CASKLAEYTGELFF.

This rearrangement joins TRBV18 to TRBJ1-1; D perhaps matches TRBD1 (5 bases). CDR3 size: 14 residues. The ends were cut back, 4 bases at V and 4 bases at J, with 13 bases in the middle. CDR1 is KGHSH, CDR2 LQKENI, per germline. Here the CDR3 reads CASSRGRGGTEAFF. The CDR3 DNA is TGTGCCAGCTCACGGGGAAGGGGAGGCACTGAAGCTTTCTTT.

V gene TRBV5-1 combines with J gene TRBJ1-4, with unresolved D. The germline V gene encodes CDR1 SGHRS and CDR2 YFSETQ. The CDR3 is 13 amino acids. The ends were cut back, 5 bases at V and 3 bases at J, with 8 bases in the middle. The CDR3 loop reads CASRRAPNEKLFF. The CDR3 nucleotides are TGCGCCAGCAGGCGGGCTCCTAATGAAAAACTGTTTTTT.

This chain joins TRBV2 and TRBJ2-1; D is possibly TRBD1 (7 bases). Per germline, CDR1 SNHLY and CDR2 FYNNEI. V was cut by 2 bases and J by 3 bases, with 14 bases left in between. The CDR3 length is 16 residues. The CDR3 DNA reads TGTGCCAGCAGTGAAAAGGAGGGGGCGGGCTACAATGAGCAGTTCTTC. It translates to CASSEKEGAGYNEQFF.

This clone was observed a few times. The chain has TRBV15 and TRBJ2-1; tentatively, D is TRBD2 (6 bases). The CDR3 loop spans 14 amino acids. Trimming took 3 bases from V and 6 from J, leaving 12 bases between them. Germline CDR1 is LNHNV and CDR2 is YYDKDF (reference sequence). CDR3 sequence: CATSSWLAINEQFF. The CDR3 bases are TGTGCCACCAGCAGCTGGCTAGCGATCAATGAGCAGTTCTTC.

The chain uses TRBV27 and TRBJ2-1, with a possible D match to TRBD2 (6 bases). Germline CDR1 MNHEY, CDR2 SMNVEV (reference sequence). The V gene lost 7 bases and the J gene lost 3 bases, with 19 bases spanning the gap. CDR3 length: 16 amino acids. The CDR3 reads CASMRGWTDLYNEQFF. In DNA form, the CDR3 reads TGTGCCAGCATGCGGGGTTGGACGGACCTCTACAATGAGCAGTTCTTC.

This clone came up once. The rearrangement links TRBV11-1 to TRBJ1-3; no definite D call. The CDR3 has 13 residues. Germline V CDR1 and CDR2: SGHAT, FQDESV (reference sequence). V was pared by 2 bases and J by 8 bases, with 10 bases between. The CDR3 DNA sequence: TGTGCCAGCAGCTTATATCCGAGTGACACCATATATTTT. It codes for CASSLYPSDTIYF.

Regarding this clone: The same CDR3 arises from other DNA sequences in this sample as well. The genes are TRBV11-2 and TRBJ2-5, with D perhaps TRBD1 (5 bases). Gene TRBJ2-7 matches the end of the DNA better, so the J call may be wrong. The length of the CDR3 is 15 residues. Per germline, CDR1 SGHAT and CDR2 FQNNGV. CDR3 protein: CASSLSRVESYEQYF. The CDR3 nucleotides are TGTGCCAGCAGCTTATCCAGGGTAGAGTCCTACGAGCAGTACTTC.

The chain is built from TRBV6-6 and TRBJ2-3; the D gene could be TRBD1 or TRBD2 (5 bases each). V dropped 6 bases and J dropped 0 bases, with 13 bases sitting between them. The CDR3 has 15 residues. Germline V CDR1 and CDR2: MNHNY, SVGAGI (reference sequence). The CDR3 is CASRLYGASTDTQYF. The CDR3 DNA reads TGTGCCAGCAGGCTTTACGGGGCTAGCACAGATACGCAGTATTTT.

J is TRBJ1-2 and V is TRBV5-6; D remains ambiguous. Trimming took 4 bases from V and 7 from J, leaving 20 bases between them. Germline CDR1 SGHDT, CDR2 YYEEEE. This CDR3 has 15 amino acids. As DNA, the CDR3 is TGTGCCAGCAGCCAAGGGTTTGCTTATGGGAGTGGCTACACCTTC. As protein: CASSQGFAYGSGYTF.

The chain links TRBV7-9 to TRBJ1-1; 9 bases agree with TRBD1. Germline-derived CDR1 and CDR2 are SEHNR and FQNEAQ (reference sequence). The trim removed 3 bases at V and 1 base at J, leaving 3 bases unmatched. This CDR3 spans 15 amino acids. CDR3 in DNA: TGTGCCAGCAGCTTCGGGACAGGGCGGAACACTGAAGCTTTCTTT. Translated, it gives CASSFGTGRNTEAFF.

Only a few counts were recorded for this clone. The chain employs TRBV6-1 and TRBJ2-7; 12 nucleotides match TRBD2. V lost 0 bases to trimming and J lost 1 base; unmatched junction nucleotides: 4. The CDR3 runs to 17 residues. Germline-derived CDR1 and CDR2 are MNHNS and SASEGT. CDR3: CASSEAGGLAGSYEQYF. CDR3 coding DNA: TGTGCCAGCAGTGAAGCGGGAGGACTAGCGGGATCCTACGAGCAGTACTTC.

This clone came up a few times. V usage is TRBV2 and J usage is TRBJ1-4; no firm D call. Germline V gives CDR1 SNHLY, CDR2 FYNNEI. The V and J ends lost 7 bases and 2 bases respectively, with 8 bases between them. CDR3 length: 13 amino acids. CDR3 nucleotides: TGTGCCAGCAACCGGATTACTAATGAAAAACTGTTTTTT. Its translation is CASNRITNEKLFF.

The chain has TRBV7-6 and TRBJ2-5; tentatively, D is TRBD2 (7 bases). This CDR3 is 16 amino acids long. The V and J ends lost 5 bases and 1 base respectively, with 17 bases between them. Germline CDR1 SGHVS, CDR2 FNYEAQ. CDR3 coding DNA: TGTGCCAGCAGCCCCCCCGGGGGGCACCTCCAAGAGACCCAGTACTTC. Encoded protein: CASSPPGGHLQETQYF.

The genes are TRBV7-9 and TRBJ2-7, with 10 bases that match TRBD1. This CDR3 region has 16 residues. After removal of 5 bases from V and 2 bases from J, the junction contained 9 bases not matched to a gene. The germline V gene has CDR1 SEHNR and CDR2 FQNEAQ (reference sequence). CDR3 in DNA: TGTGCCAGCAGCCCTCAAGGACAGGGGGTGCCCTACGAGCAGTACTTC. Translated: CASSPQGQGVPYEQYF. Full variable domain (outside the CDR3, taken from reference TRBV7-9 and TRBJ2-7): DTGVSQNPRHKITKRGQNVTFRCDPISEHNRLYWYRQTLGQGPEFLTYFQNEAQLEKSRLLSDRFSAERPKGSFSTLEIQRTEQGDSAMYLCASSPQGQGVPYEQYFGPGTRLTVT.

The chain uses TRBV28 and TRBJ1-2; maybe TRBD1 (5 bases). Germline V gene sequence: CDR1 MDHEN, CDR2 SYDVKM. The V and J ends lost 3 bases and 0 bases respectively, with 14 bases between them. The CDR3 totals 16 residues. The CDR3 DNA reads TGTGCCAGCAGTTTTATTGGGACTCTAGCTAACTATGGCTACACCTTC. Translated: CASSFIGTLANYGYTF.

This clone came up many times. The chain recombines TRBV27 with TRBJ2-7; maybe TRBD1 (6 bases). From germline, CDR1 is MNHEY and CDR2 SMNVEV (reference sequence). The CDR3 contains 14 residues. Trimming removed 6 bases from V and 3 bases from J, with 15 bases in between. CDR3 sequence reads: CASRSLARGYEQYF. The DNA of the CDR3 is TGTGCCAGCAGGTCCTTGGCCAGGGGCTACGAGCAGTACTTC.